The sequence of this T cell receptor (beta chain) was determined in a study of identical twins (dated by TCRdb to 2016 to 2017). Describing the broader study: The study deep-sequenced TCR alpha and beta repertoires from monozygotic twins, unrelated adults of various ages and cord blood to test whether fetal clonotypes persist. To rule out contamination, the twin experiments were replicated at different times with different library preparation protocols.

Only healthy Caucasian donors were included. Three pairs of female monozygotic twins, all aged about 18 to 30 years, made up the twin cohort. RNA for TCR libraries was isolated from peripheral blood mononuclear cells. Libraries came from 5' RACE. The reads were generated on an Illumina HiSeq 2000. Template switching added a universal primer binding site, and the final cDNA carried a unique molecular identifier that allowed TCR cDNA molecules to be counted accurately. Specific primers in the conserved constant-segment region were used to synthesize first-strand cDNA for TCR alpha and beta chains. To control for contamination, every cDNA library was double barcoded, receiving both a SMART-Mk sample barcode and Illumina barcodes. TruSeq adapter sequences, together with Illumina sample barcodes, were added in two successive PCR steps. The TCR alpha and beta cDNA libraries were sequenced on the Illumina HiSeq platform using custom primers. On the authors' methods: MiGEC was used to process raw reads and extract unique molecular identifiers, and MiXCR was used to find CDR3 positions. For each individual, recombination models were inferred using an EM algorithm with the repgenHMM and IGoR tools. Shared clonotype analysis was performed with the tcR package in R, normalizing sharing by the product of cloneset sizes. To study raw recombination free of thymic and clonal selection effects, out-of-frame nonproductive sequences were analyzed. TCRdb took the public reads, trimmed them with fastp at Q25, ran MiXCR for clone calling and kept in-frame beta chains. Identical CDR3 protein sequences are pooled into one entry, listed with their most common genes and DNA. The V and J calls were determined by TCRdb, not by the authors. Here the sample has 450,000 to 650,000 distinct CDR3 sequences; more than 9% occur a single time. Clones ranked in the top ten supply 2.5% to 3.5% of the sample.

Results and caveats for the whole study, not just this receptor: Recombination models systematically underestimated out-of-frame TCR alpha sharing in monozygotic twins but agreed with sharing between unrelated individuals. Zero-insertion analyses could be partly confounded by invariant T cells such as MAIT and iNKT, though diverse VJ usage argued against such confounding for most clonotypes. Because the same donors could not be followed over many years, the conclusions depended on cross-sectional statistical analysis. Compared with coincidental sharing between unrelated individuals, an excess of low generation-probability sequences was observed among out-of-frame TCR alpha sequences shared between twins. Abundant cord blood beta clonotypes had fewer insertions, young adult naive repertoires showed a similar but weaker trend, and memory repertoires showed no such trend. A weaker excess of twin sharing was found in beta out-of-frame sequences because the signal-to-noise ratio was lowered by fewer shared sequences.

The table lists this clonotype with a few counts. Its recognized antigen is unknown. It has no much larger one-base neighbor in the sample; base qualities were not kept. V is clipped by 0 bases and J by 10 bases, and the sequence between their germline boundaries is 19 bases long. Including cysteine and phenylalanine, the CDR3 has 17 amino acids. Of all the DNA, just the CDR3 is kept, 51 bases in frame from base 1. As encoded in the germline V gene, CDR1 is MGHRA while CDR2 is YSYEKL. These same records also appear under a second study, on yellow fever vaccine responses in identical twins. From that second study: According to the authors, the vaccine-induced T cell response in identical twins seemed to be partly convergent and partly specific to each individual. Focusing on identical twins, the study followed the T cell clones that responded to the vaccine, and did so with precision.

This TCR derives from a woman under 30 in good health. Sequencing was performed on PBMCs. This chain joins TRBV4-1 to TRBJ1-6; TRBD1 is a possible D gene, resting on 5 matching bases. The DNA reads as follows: TGCGCCAGCAGCCAAGACCACCCGGCCCGGGGGTTCTCACCCCTCCACTTT. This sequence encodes CASSQDHPARGFSPLHF.